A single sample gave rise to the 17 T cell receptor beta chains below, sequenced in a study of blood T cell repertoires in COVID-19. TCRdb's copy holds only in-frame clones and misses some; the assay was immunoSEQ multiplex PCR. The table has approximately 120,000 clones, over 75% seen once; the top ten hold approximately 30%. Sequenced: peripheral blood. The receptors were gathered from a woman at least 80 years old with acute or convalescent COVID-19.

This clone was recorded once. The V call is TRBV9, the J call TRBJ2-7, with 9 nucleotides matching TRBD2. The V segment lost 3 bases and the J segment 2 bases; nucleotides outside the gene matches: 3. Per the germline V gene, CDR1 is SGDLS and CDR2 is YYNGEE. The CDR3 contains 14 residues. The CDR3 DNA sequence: TGTGCCAGCAGCGCGAGCGGGGGGACCTACGAGCAGTACGTC. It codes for CASSASGGTYEQYV.

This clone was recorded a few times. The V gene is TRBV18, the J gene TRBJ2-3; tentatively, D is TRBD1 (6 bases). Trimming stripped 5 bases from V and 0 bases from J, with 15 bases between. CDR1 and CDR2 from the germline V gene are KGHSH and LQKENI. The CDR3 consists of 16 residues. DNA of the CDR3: TGTGCCAGCTCAGTGGTTAGGGGGACAAGCACAGATACGCAGTATTTT. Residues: CASSVVRGTSTDTQYF.

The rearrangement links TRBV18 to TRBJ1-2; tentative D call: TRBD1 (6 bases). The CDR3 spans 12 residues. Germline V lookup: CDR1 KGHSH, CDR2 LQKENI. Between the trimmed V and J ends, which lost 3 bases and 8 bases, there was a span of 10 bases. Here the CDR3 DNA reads TGTGCCAGCTCACCTTCAGGGGCAGGCTACACCTTC. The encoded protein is CASSPSGAGYTF.

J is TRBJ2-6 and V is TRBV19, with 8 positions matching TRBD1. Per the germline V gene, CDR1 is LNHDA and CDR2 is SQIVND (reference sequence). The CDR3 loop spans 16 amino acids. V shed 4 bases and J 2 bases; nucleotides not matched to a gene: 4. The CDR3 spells CASSTQTGAGANVLTF. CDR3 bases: TGTGCCAGTAGTACCCAGACAGGGGCTGGGGCCAACGTCCTGACTTTC.

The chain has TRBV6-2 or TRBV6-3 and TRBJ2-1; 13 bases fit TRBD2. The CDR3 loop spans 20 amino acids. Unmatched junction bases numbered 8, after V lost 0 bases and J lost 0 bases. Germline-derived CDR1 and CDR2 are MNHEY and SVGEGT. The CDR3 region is CASSYSTGTSGASSYNEQFF. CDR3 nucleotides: TGTGCCAGCAGTTACTCGACCGGGACTAGCGGGGCTAGCTCCTACAATGAGCAGTTCTTC.

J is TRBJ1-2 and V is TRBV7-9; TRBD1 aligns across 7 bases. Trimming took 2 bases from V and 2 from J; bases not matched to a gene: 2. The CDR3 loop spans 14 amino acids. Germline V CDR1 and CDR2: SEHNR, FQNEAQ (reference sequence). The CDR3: CASSLWDSNYGYTF. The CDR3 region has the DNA TGTGCCAGCAGCTTATGGGACAGCAACTATGGCTACACCTTC.

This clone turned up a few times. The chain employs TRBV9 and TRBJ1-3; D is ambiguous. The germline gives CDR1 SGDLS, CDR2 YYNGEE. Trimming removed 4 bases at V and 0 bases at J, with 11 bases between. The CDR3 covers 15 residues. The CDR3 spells CASSPRDHSGNTIYF. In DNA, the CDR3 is TGTGCCAGCAGCCCTCGCGATCACTCTGGAAACACCATATATTTT.

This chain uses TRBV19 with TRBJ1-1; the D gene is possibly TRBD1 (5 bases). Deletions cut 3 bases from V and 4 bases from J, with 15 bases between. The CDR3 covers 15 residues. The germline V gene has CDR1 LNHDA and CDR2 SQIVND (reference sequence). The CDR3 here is CASSIYGQGGTEAFF. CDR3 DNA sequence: TGTGCCAGTAGTATTTATGGGCAGGGAGGCACTGAAGCTTTCTTT.

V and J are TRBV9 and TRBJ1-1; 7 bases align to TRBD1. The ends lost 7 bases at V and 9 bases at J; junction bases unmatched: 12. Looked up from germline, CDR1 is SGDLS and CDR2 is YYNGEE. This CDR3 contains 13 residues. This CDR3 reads CASGLRDRTQAFF. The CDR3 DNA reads TGTGCCAGCGGCCTCCGGGACAGAACCCAAGCTTTCTTT.

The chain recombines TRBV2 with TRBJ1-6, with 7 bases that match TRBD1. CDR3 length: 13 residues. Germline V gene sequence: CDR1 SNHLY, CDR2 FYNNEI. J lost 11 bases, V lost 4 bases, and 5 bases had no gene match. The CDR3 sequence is CASSVDRFPPLHF. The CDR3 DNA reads TGTGCCAGCAGTGTGGACAGGTTCCCACCCCTCCACTTT.

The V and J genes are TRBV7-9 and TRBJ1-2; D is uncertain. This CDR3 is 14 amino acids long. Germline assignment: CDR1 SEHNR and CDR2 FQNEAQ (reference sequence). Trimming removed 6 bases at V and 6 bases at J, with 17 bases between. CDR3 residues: CASRSQLTSDGYTF. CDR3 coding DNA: TGTGCCAGCAGATCGCAACTCACCTCGGATGGCTACACCTTC.

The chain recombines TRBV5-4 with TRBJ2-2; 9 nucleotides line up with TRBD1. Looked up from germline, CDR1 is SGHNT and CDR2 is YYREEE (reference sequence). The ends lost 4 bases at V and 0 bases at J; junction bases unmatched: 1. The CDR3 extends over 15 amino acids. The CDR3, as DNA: TGTGCCAGCAGCCGGGACAGGGCGAACACCGGGGAGCTGTTTTTT. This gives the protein CASSRDRANTGELFF.

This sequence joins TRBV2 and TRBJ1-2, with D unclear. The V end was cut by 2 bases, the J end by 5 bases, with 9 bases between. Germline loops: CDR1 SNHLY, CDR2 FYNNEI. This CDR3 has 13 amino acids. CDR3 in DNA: TGTGCCAGCAGTGAAAACACGGAGTATGGCTACACCTTC. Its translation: CASSENTEYGYTF. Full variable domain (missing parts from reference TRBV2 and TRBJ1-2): EPEVTQTPSHQVTQMGQEVILRCVPISNHLYFYWYRQILGQKVEFLVSFYNNEISEKSEIFDDQFSVERPDGSNFTLKIRSTKLEDSAMYFCASSENTEYGYTFGSGTRLTVV.

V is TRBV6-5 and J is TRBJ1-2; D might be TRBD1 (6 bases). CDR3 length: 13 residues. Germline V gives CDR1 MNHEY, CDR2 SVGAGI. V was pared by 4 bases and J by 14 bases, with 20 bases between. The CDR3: CASSSGGGQAGTF. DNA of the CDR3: TGTGCCAGCAGTTCGGGGGGGGGCCAAGCTGGAACCTTC.

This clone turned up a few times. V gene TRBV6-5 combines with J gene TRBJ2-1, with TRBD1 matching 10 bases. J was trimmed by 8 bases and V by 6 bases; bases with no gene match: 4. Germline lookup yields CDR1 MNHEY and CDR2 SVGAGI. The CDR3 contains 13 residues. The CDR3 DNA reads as TGTGCCAGCAGCTTGGACAGGGGGGATGAGCAGTTCTTC. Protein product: CASSLDRGDEQFF.

The CDR3 nucleotides read TGTGCCAGCAGGTCCCGGGACAGAAATTCACCCCTCCACTTT. Residues: CASRSRDRNSPLHF. The J gene is TRBJ1-6, the V gene TRBV2; 7 positions agree with TRBD1. From germline, CDR1 is SNHLY and CDR2 FYNNEI. The V gene end was trimmed by 6 bases and the J gene end by 7 bases; junction bases not matched to a gene: 6. The CDR3 has 14 residues.

Here the CDR3 reads CASSRVQGSYEQYV. CDR3 bases: TGTGCCAGCTCCCGGGTACAGGGGTCCTACGAGCAGTACGTC. The chain couples TRBV18 to TRBJ2-7; TRBD1 aligns across 7 bases. The V and J ends lost 6 bases and 1 base, in that order; junction bases with no gene match: 6. This CDR3 spans 14 amino acids. CDR1 is KGHSH and CDR2 is LQKENI in the germline V gene.